Detailed here is one TCR beta chain. The antigen remains undetermined. The CDR3 sequence is 14 residues long. Germline-derived CDR1 and CDR2 are KGHSH and LQKENI. Trimming pared 5 bases from V and 3 bases from J, leaving 13 bases between. The data derive from a study of T-cell memory formation after mild COVID-19. TCRdb re-derived calls from the 5' RACE reads in MiXCR, one entry per CDR3 protein. The sample has 150,000 to 200,000 distinct CDR3 sequences, 10% to 15% seen once. General study findings and limits: Among clones peaking at day 37 in the second wave, SARS-CoV-2 specificity remained unconfirmed. Shrinking CD4+ clones were chiefly CM and EM; CD8+ ones were chiefly EMRA. The finding that pre-infection memory included some responding clones suggested that cross-reactive memory joined.

The chain recombines TRBV18 with TRBJ1-1; the D is unclear. The receptor comes from a man aged 18 to 30 who had mild COVID-19 (a few samples of this study predate the infection). Cell type and time point are not known. Input material: PBMCs or a T cell subset sorted from them (not recorded which). CDR3 protein: CASSLQKADTEAFF. CDR3 nucleotides: TGTGCCAGCTCATTACAAAAGGCAGACACTGAAGCTTTCTTT.